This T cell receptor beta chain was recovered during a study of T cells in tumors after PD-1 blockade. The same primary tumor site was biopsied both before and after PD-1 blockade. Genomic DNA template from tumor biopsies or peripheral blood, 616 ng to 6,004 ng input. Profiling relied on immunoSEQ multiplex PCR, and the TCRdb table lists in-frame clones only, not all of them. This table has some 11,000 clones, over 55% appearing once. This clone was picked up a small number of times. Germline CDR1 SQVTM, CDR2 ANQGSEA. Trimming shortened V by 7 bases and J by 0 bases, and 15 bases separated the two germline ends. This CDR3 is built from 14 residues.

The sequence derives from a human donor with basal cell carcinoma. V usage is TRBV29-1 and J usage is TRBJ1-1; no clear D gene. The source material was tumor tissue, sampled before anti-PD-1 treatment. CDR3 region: CSAGSERLNTEAFF. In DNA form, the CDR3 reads TGCAGCGCGGGTAGTGAACGGCTGAACACTGAAGCTTTCTTT.